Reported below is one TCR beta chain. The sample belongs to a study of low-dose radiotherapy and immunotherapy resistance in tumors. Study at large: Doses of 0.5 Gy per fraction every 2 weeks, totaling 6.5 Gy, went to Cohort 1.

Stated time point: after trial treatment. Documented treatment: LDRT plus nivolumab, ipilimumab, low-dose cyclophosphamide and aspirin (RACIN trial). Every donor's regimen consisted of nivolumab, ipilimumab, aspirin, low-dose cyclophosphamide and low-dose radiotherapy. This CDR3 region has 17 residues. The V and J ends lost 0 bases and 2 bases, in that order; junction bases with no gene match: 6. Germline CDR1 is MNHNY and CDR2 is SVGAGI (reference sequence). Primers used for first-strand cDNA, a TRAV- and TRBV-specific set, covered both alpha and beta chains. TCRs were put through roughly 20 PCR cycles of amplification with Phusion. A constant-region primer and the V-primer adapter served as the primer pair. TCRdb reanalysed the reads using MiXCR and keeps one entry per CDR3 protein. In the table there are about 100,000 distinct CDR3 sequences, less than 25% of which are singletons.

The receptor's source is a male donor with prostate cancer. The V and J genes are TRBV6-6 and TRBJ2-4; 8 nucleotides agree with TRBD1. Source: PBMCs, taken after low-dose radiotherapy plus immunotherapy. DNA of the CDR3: TGTGCCAGCAGTTACTCGGCAGGGGGCCTGACCAAAAACATTCAGTACTTC. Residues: CASSYSAGGLTKNIQYF.